This T cell receptor beta chain derives from a study of blood T cell repertoires in COVID-19. About the study: Collection of acute and convalescent COVID-19 samples took place in the United States, Italy and Spain. Sample material is recorded as cDNA or gDNA derived from T cells, B-cell-depleted T cells, or PBMCs.

The germline V gene has CDR1 SGHNT and CDR2 YENEEA. The CDR3 is made up of 15 amino acids. Trimming cost V 5 bases and J 4 bases; bases outside gene matches: 9. In the original analysis: By means of reference gene primer amplification, nucleated cell counts were estimated. Profiled with immunoSEQ multiplex PCR; TCRdb holds only in-frame clones, not every one. The DNA gave D and trimming, while V, J and clone size come from that table. This sample carries around 31,000 clones, approximately 91% of them seen once, and the ten largest clones take approximately 4%. This clone has just a few counts. The sample consisted of peripheral blood. The V call is TRBV11-3, the J call TRBJ1-2; 8 bases match TRBD1. The clonotype was recovered from a man in his 60s with acute or convalescent COVID-19. The CDR3 DNA is TGTGCCAGCAGCCCAGGACAGGGATGGGCCTATGGCTACACCTTC. Encoded protein: CASSPGQGWAYGYTF.